The source of this T cell receptor beta chain is a study of cytomegalovirus exposure and HLA in healthy donors. Study background: Roughly 89 million unique TCR sequences came from HLA-typed donors in an early release.

The PCR used 60 Vbeta and 13 Jbeta primers. Using immunoSEQ multiplex PCR, the repertoire was profiled, and TCRdb retains in-frame clones only, with some absent. The profile covers 150,000 to 200,000 clones, with roughly 84% appearing a single time and 0.25% to 0.3% taken by the ten largest. Study outcomes and limitations: Altogether, around 160 TCR beta chains were recorded as cytomegalovirus-associated.

The V end lost 1 base, the J end lost 4 bases, and 7 bases lay between the germline ends. The length of the CDR3 is 13 residues. Looked up from germline, CDR1 is SEHNR and CDR2 is FQNEAQ (reference sequence). A word on this clone: Its antigen is as yet unknown.

This sequence originates from a boy aged 5-17 years in good health and CMV-seronegative. Sample: PBMCs. The chain has TRBV7-9 and TRBJ1-1; no clear D. The CDR3 DNA sequence: TGTGCCAGCAGCTTAGGGAGCGGCACTGAAGCTTTCTTT. The encoded protein is CASSLGSGTEAFF. Full variable domain (rest looked up from reference TRBV7-9 and TRBJ1-1): DTGVSQNPRHKITKRGQNVTFRCDPISEHNRLYWYRQTLGQGPEFLTYFQNEAQLEKSRLLSDRFSAERPKGSFSTLEIQRTEQGDSAMYLCASSLGSGTEAFFGQGTRLTVV.